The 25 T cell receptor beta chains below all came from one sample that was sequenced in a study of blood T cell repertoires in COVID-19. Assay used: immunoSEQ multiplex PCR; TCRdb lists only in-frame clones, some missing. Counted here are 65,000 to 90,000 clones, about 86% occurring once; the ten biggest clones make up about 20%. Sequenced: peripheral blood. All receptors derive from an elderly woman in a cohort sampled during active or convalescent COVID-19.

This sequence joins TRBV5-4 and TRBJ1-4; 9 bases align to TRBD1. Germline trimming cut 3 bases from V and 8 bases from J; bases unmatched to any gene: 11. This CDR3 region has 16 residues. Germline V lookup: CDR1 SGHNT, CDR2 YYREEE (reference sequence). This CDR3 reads CASSSSPGQGEEKLFF. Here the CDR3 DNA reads TGTGCCAGCAGCTCCTCCCCGGGACAGGGAGAGGAAAAACTGTTTTTT. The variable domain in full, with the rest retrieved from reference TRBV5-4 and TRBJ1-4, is ETGVTQSPTHLIKTRGQQVTLRCSSQSGHNTVSWYQQALGQGPQFIFQYYREEENGRGNFPPRFSGLQFPNYSSELNVNALELDDSALYLCASSSSPGQGEEKLFFGSGTQLSVL.

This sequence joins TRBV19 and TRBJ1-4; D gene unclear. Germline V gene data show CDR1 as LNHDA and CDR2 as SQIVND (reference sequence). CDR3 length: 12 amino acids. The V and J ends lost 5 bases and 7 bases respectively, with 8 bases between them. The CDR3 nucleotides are TGTGCCAGTAGTCTTCACAGTGAAAAACTGTTTTTT. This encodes CASSLHSEKLFF.

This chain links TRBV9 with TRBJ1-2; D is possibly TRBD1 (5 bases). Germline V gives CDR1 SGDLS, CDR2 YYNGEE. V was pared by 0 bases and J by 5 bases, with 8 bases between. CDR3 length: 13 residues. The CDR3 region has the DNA TGTGCCAGCAGCGTAGACGGACAATATGGCTACACCTTC. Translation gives CASSVDGQYGYTF.

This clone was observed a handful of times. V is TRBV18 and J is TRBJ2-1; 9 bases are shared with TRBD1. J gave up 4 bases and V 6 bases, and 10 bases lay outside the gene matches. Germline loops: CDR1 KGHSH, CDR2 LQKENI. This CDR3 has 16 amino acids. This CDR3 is CASSSATGGGYNEQFF. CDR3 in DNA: TGTGCCAGCTCGTCTGCTACAGGGGGCGGATACAATGAGCAGTTCTTC.

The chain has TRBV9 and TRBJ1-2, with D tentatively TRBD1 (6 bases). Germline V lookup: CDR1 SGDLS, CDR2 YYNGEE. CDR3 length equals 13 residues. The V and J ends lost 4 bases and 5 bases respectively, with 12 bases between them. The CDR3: CASSPQGLYGYTF. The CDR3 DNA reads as TGTGCCAGCAGCCCGCAGGGGTTATATGGCTACACCTTC.

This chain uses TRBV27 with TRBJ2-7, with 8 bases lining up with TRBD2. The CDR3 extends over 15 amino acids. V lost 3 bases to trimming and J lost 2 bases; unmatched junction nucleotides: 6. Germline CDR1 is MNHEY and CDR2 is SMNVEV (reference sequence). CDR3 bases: TGTGCCAGCAGTTTGACCGGGAGGGCCACCTACGAGCAGTACTTC. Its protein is CASSLTGRATYEQYF.

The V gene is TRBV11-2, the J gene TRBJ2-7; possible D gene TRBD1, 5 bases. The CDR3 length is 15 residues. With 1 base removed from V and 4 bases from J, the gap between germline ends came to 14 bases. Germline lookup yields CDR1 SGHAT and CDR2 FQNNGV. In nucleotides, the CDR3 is TGTGCCAGCAGCTTAGCCTCTCAGGGCAGTTACGAGCAGTACTTC. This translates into CASSLASQGSYEQYF.

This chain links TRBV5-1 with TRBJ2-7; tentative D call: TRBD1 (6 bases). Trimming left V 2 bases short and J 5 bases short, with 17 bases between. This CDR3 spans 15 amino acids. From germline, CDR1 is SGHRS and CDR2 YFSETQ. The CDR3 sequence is CASSFNRVRGDEQYF. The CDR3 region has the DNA TGCGCCAGCAGCTTCAACAGGGTTCGGGGCGACGAGCAGTACTTC.

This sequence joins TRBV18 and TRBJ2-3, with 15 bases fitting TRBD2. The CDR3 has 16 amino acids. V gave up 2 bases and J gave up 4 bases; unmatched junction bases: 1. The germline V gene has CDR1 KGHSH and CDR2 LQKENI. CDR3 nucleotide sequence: TGTGCCAGCTCACCAAGGACTAGCGGGAGGGCAGATACGCAGTATTTT. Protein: CASSPRTSGRADTQYF.

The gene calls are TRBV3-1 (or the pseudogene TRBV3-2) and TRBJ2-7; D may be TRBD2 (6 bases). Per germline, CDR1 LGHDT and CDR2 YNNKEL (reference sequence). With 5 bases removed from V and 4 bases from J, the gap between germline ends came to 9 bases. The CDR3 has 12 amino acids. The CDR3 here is CASSGEVYEQYF. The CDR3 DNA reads TGTGCCAGCAGCGGGGAGGTATACGAGCAGTACTTC.

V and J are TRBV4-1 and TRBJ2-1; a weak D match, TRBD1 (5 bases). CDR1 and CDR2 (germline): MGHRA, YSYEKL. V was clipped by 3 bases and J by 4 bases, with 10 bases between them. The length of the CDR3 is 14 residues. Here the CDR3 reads CASSHLNRYNEQFF. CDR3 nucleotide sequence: TGCGCCAGCAGCCACCTCAACAGGTACAATGAGCAGTTCTTC.

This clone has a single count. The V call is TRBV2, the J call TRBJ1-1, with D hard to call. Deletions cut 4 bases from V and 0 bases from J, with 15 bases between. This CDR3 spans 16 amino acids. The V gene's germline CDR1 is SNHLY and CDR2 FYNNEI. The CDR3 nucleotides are TGTGCCAGCAGTGGTGACTACAGAGGCCTGAACACTGAAGCTTTCTTT. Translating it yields CASSGDYRGLNTEAFF.

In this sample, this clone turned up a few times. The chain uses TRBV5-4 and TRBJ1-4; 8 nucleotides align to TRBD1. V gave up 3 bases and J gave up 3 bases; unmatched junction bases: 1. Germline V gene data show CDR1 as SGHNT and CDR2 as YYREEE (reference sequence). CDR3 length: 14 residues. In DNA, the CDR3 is TGTGCCAGCAGCTCGACAGGGGCTAATGAAAAACTGTTTTTT. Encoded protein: CASSSTGANEKLFF.

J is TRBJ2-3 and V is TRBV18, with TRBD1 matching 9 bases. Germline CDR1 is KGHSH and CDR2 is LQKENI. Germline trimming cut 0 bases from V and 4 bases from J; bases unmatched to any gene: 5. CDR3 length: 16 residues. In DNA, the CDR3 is TGTGCCAGCTCACCACCTCGGACAGGGGCCCCAGATACGCAGTATTTT. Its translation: CASSPPRTGAPDTQYF.

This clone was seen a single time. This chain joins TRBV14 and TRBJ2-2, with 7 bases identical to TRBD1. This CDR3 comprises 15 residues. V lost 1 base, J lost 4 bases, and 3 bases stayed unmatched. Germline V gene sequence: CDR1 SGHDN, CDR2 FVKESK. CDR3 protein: CASSQVPGGTGELFF. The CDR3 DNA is TGTGCCAGCAGCCAAGTTCCAGGGGGCACCGGGGAGCTGTTTTTT.

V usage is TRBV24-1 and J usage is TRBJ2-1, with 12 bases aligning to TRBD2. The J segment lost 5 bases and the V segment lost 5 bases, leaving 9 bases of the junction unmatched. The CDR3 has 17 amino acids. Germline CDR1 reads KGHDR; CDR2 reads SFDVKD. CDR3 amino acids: CATSVGSSGRANNEQFF. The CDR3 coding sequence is TGTGCCACCAGTGTCGGCTCTAGCGGGAGGGCAAACAATGAGCAGTTCTTC.

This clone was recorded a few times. CDR3 bases: TGTGCCAGCAGCTTAGTCAGGGGTGGCGGGGAGCTGTTTTTT. The encoded protein is CASSLVRGGGELFF. This chain connects TRBV11-3 to TRBJ2-2, with D perhaps matching TRBD1 (6 bases). CDR1 and CDR2 from the germline V gene are SGHNT and YENEEA. Trimming left V 1 base short and J 7 bases short, with 10 bases between. The CDR3 extends over 14 amino acids.

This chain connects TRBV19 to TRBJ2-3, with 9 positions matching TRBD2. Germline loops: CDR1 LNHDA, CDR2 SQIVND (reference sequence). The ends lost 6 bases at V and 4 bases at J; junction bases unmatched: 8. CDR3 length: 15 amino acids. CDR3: CASSPLSGSADTQYF. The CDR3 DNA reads TGTGCCAGTAGCCCCCTTAGCGGGAGCGCAGATACGCAGTATTTT.

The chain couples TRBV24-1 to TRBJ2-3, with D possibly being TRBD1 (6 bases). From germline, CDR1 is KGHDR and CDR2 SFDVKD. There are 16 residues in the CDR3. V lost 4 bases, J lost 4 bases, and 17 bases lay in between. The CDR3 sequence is CATSDRNRDISDTQYF. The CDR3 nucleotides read TGTGCCACCAGTGACCGAAACCGGGACATTTCAGATACGCAGTATTTT.

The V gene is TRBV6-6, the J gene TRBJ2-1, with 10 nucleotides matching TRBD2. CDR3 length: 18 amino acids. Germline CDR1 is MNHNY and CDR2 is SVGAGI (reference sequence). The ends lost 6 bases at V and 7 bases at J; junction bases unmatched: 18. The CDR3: CASSRTVEAGGPRNEQFF. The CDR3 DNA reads TGTGCCAGCAGCCGAACCGTAGAAGCGGGAGGGCCGAGGAATGAGCAGTTCTTC.

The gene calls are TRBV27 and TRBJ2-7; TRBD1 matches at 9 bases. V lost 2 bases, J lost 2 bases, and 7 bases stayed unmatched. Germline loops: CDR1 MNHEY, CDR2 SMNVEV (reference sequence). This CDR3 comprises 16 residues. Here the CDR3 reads CASSLSRGQGPYEQYF. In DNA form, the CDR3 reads TGTGCCAGCAGTTTAAGTAGGGGACAGGGTCCCTACGAGCAGTACTTC.

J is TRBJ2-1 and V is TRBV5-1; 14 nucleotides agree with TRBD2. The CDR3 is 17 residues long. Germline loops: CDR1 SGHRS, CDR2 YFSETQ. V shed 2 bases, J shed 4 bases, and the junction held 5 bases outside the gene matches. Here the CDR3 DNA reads TGCGCCAGCAGCTTAGGGACTAGCGGGAGTGGTTACAATGAGCAGTTCTTC. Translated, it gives CASSLGTSGSGYNEQFF.

CDR3 nucleotide sequence: TGTGCCAGCAGCCCCGGGACTAAAAACACCGGGGAGCTGTTTTTT. Translating gives CASSPGTKNTGELFF. The chain uses TRBV11-2 and TRBJ2-2; 7 nucleotides agree with TRBD2. The CDR3 totals 15 residues. J gave up 2 bases and V 5 bases, and 5 bases lay outside the gene matches. Germline-derived CDR1 and CDR2 are SGHAT and FQNNGV.

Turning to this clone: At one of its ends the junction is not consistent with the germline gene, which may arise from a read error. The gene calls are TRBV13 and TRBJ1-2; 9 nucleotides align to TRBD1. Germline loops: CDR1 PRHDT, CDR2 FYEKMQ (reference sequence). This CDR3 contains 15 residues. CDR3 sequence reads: CASSVGQGTFYGYTF. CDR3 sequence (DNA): TGTGCCAGCAGCGTAGGACAGGGGACTTTCTATGGCTACACCTTC.

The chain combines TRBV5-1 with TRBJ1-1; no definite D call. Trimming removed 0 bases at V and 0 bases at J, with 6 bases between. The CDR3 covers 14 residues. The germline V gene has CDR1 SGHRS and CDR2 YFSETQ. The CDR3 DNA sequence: TGCGCCAGCAGCTTGGACAGCATGAACACTGAAGCTTTCTTT. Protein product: CASSLDSMNTEAFF.